Presented here are 7 T cell receptor beta chains from one specimen sequenced in a study of long-term antiretroviral therapy in people with HIV. Running of the v3.0 immunoSEQ assay took place at survey level. Some clones are missing from TCRdb's copy, which holds only in-frame ones; the method was immunoSEQ multiplex PCR. Among about 24,000 clones listed, 65% to 90% were seen once. The sample consisted of unsorted PBMCs, taken at the start of antiretroviral therapy, before treatment. These receptors originate from a young woman with HIV.

The genes are TRBV7-6 and TRBJ2-1; D may match TRBD1 or TRBD2 (5 bases each). Looked up from germline, CDR1 is SGHVS and CDR2 is FNYEAQ. V gave up 0 bases and J gave up 11 bases, with 8 bases separating them. There are 12 residues in the CDR3. The CDR3 sequence is CASSLAWDQQFF. DNA of the CDR3: TGTGCCAGCAGCTTAGCGTGGGACCAGCAGTTCTTC.

The V and J genes are TRBV6-5 and TRBJ2-1; the D call may be TRBD1 or TRBD2 (5 bases each). This CDR3 comprises 13 residues. V was trimmed by 0 bases and J by 13 bases, leaving 13 bases between them. CDR1 and CDR2 (germline): MNHEY, SVGAGI. The CDR3 sequence: CASSYSGEGEQFF. CDR3 sequence (DNA): TGTGCCAGCAGTTACTCGGGGGAAGGTGAACAGTTCTTC.

V and J are TRBV30 and TRBJ2-5; the D gene could be TRBD1 or TRBD2 (6 bases each). Germline V gene sequence: CDR1 GTSNPN, CDR2 SVGIG (reference sequence). This CDR3 is built from 12 residues. The CDR3 reads CASDSGSETQYF. DNA for the CDR3: TGTGCTTCGGACAGCGGGTCAGAGACCCAGTACTTC.

The rearrangement joins TRBV9 to TRBJ2-7, with D unresolved. Germline V gene sequence: CDR1 SGDLS, CDR2 YYNGEE. The CDR3 spans 13 residues. Trimming took off 0 bases at V and 6 bases at J, with 10 bases between the two ends. The CDR3 DNA reads TGTGCCAGCAGCGTAGTTACGACGGGCGAGCAGTACTTC. Amino acids: CASSVVTTGEQYF.

The chain has TRBV5-5 and TRBJ2-7; 7 positions agree with TRBD1. The CDR3 contains 13 residues. CDR1 and CDR2 (germline): SGHKS, YYEKEE (reference sequence). The J segment lost 3 bases and the V segment lost 4 bases, leaving 4 bases of the junction unmatched. CDR3 in amino acids: CASSTTGDYEQYF. For the CDR3, the DNA is TGTGCCAGCAGCACTACAGGGGACTACGAGCAGTACTTC.

The J gene is TRBJ1-1, the V gene TRBV4-1, with D possibly matching TRBD1 (5 bases). With 0 bases removed from V and 6 bases from J, the gap between germline ends came to 8 bases. Germline V gene lookup returns CDR1 MGHRA and CDR2 YSYEKL. The length of the CDR3 is 13 residues. This chain's CDR3 is CASSQEGDPEAFF. The CDR3 nucleotides are TGCGCCAGCAGCCAAGAGGGGGACCCTGAAGCTTTCTTT.

The table lists this clone with a few counts. The V call is TRBV27, the J call TRBJ1-6; the D gene is possibly TRBD1 (6 bases). The ends were cut back, 7 bases at V and 14 bases at J, with 15 bases in the middle. CDR1 and CDR2 (germline): MNHEY, SMNVEV (reference sequence). CDR3 length: 12 amino acids. CDR3 bases: TGTGCCAGCAACGACAGGTGGGGGACCCTCCACTTT. Amino acids: CASNDRWGTLHF.